A selection of T cell receptor beta chains follows, all from one sample in a study of shared clonotypes between healthy human individuals. Some clones are missing from TCRdb's copy, which holds only in-frame ones; the method was immunoSEQ multiplex PCR. This table has millions of clones, about 95% appearing once. Source material: naive CD8+ T cells sorted from blood. These receptors originate from a man younger than 30 in good health. The CDR3 runs from the conserved cysteine through the conserved F or W. D genes are given only for firm matches. Size tells how often a clone was seen (once, few, many) or the class of an expanded clone, and some rows leave it out.

v_call: TRBV27
clone_size: NA
d_call: NA
j_call: TRBJ2-3
cdr3_aa: CASSFGAGGSSTDTQYF
cdr3_nt: TGTGCCAGCAGTTTTGGGGCGGGCGGTTCTAGCACAGATACGCAGTATTTT

v_call: TRBV27
clone_size: NA
d_call: TRBD1
j_call: TRBJ2-1
cdr3_aa: CASRGTGVLYNEQFF
cdr3_nt: TGTGCCAGCAGGGGGACAGGGGTCCTCTACAATGAGCAGTTCTTC

v_call: TRBV9
clone_size: NA
d_call: TRBD1
j_call: TRBJ1-1
cdr3_aa: CASKDEDREEAFF
cdr3_nt: TGTGCCAGCAAGGATGAGGACAGGGAAGAAGCTTTCTTT

v_call: TRBV28
clone_size: NA
d_call: TRBD2
j_call: TRBJ2-7
cdr3_aa: CASSSTSGGPSSYEQYF
cdr3_nt: TGTGCCAGCAGTTCGACTAGCGGGGGGCCCAGCTCCTACGAGCAGTACTTC

v_call: TRBV30
clone_size: NA
d_call: NA
j_call: TRBJ1-1
cdr3_aa: CAWSIITTEAFF
cdr3_nt: TGTGCCTGGAGTATTATCACCACTGAAGCTTTCTTT

v_call: TRBV7-9
clone_size: few
d_call: NA
j_call: TRBJ2-7
cdr3_aa: CASSPNGGAYEQYF
cdr3_nt: TGTGCCAGCAGCCCCAATGGCGGGGCCTACGAGCAGTACTTC

v_call: TRBV7-9
clone_size: NA
d_call: TRBD2
j_call: TRBJ2-1
cdr3_aa: CASSLASGGYSEQFF
cdr3_nt: TGTGCCAGCAGCTTAGCTAGCGGGGGCTATAGTGAGCAGTTCTTC

v_call: TRBV5-5
clone_size: NA
d_call: NA
j_call: TRBJ2-7
cdr3_aa: CASSPRPKDNYEQYF
cdr3_nt: TGTGCCAGCAGCCCTAGACCAAAAGACAACTACGAGCAGTACTTC

v_call: TRBV19
clone_size: NA
d_call: TRBD2
j_call: TRBJ2-2
cdr3_aa: CATHPAGGPGTGELFF
cdr3_nt: TGTGCCACCCACCCAGCGGGAGGGCCGGGGACCGGGGAGCTGTTTTTT

v_call: TRBV5-1
clone_size: NA
d_call: TRBD2
j_call: TRBJ2-3
cdr3_aa: CASSPGLAGGPNTDTQYF
cdr3_nt: TGCGCCAGCAGCCCGGGACTAGCGGGGGGGCCAAACACAGATACGCAGTATTTT

v_call: TRBV7-6
clone_size: NA
d_call: TRBD1
j_call: TRBJ1-1
cdr3_aa: CASSYGTGGEAFF
cdr3_nt: TGTGCCAGCAGCTATGGGACAGGGGGGGAAGCTTTCTTT

v_call: TRBV9
clone_size: NA
d_call: NA
j_call: TRBJ2-7
cdr3_aa: CASSFDPAYEQYF
cdr3_nt: TGTGCCAGCAGCTTCGACCCGGCCTACGAGCAGTACTTC

v_call: TRBV13
clone_size: NA
d_call: TRBD1
j_call: TRBJ1-2
cdr3_aa: CASSPNPRPYGTGGRYGYTF
cdr3_nt: TGTGCCAGCAGCCCCAATCCGCGGCCTTATGGGACAGGGGGCCGATATGGCTACACCTTC

v_call: TRBV6-1
clone_size: NA
d_call: NA
j_call: TRBJ2-2
cdr3_aa: CASSELQIGGPGELFF
cdr3_nt: TGTGCCAGCAGCGAACTCCAAATTGGGGGCCCCGGGGAGCTGTTTTTT

v_call: TRBV9
clone_size: NA
d_call: NA
j_call: TRBJ2-7
cdr3_aa: CASSVEGAFSYEQYF
cdr3_nt: TGTGCCAGCAGCGTAGAAGGAGCCTTTTCCTACGAGCAGTACTTC

v_call: TRBV19
clone_size: NA
d_call: NA
j_call: TRBJ2-1
cdr3_aa: CASSIDLEEEQFF
cdr3_nt: TGTGCCAGTAGTATAGATCTAGAGGAGGAGCAGTTCTTC

v_call: TRBV25-1
clone_size: NA
d_call: NA
j_call: TRBJ2-3
cdr3_aa: CASSERTFSTDTQYF
cdr3_nt: TGTGCCAGCAGTGAAAGGACATTTAGCACAGATACGCAGTATTTT

v_call: TRBV7-9
clone_size: few
d_call: NA
j_call: TRBJ2-7
cdr3_aa: CASSLGQLYEQYF
cdr3_nt: TGTGCCAGCAGCTTAGGACAGCTTTACGAGCAGTACTTC

v_call: TRBV5-1
clone_size: NA
d_call: NA
j_call: TRBJ2-3
cdr3_aa: CASRWGLEDTQYF
cdr3_nt: TGCGCCAGCAGATGGGGCCTCGAGGATACGCAGTATTTT

v_call: TRBV6-1
clone_size: once
d_call: TRBD1
j_call: TRBJ2-7
cdr3_aa: CASKNTGQGHYEQYF
cdr3_nt: TGTGCCAGCAAGAACACGGGACAGGGACACTACGAGCAGTACTTC

v_call: TRBV5-1
clone_size: NA
d_call: NA
j_call: TRBJ2-2
cdr3_aa: CASSLDRINTGELFF
cdr3_nt: TGCGCCAGCAGCTTGGACAGGATAAACACCGGGGAGCTGTTTTTT

v_call: TRBV5-8
clone_size: once
d_call: NA
j_call: TRBJ2-7
cdr3_aa: CASSFTAFHYEQYF
cdr3_nt: TGTGCCAGCAGCTTTACAGCCTTTCACTACGAGCAGTACTTC

v_call: TRBV4-1
clone_size: NA
d_call: NA
j_call: TRBJ2-7
cdr3_aa: CASSQEERYEQYF
cdr3_nt: TGCGCCAGCAGCCAAGAAGAAAGATACGAGCAGTACTTC

v_call: TRBV27
clone_size: once
d_call: TRBD1
j_call: TRBJ2-2
cdr3_aa: CASSPGQINTGELFF
cdr3_nt: TGTGCCAGCAGTCCGGGACAGATAAACACCGGGGAGCTGTTTTTT

v_call: TRBV5-8
clone_size: once
d_call: TRBD1
j_call: TRBJ2-7
cdr3_aa: CASSYGQATLSYEQYF
cdr3_nt: TGTGCCAGCAGTTACGGACAGGCAACACTCTCCTACGAGCAGTACTTC

v_call: TRBV15
clone_size: NA
d_call: TRBD2
j_call: TRBJ2-2
cdr3_aa: CATSRDQLAGLTAGELFF
cdr3_nt: TGTGCCACCAGCAGAGATCAGCTAGCGGGCCTGACCGCCGGGGAGCTGTTTTTT

v_call: TRBV7-8
clone_size: NA
d_call: NA
j_call: TRBJ2-2
cdr3_aa: CASTFNGGELFF
cdr3_nt: TGTGCCAGCACCTTTAACGGCGGGGAGCTGTTTTTT

v_call: TRBV4-1
clone_size: NA
d_call: NA
j_call: TRBJ2-7
cdr3_aa: CASSQLDTASYEQYF
cdr3_nt: TGCGCCAGCAGCCAATTGGACACTGCATCCTACGAGCAGTACTTC

v_call: TRBV27
clone_size: NA
d_call: TRBD1
j_call: TRBJ2-1
cdr3_aa: CASKLAGGWDEQFF
cdr3_nt: TGTGCCAGCAAACTCGCAGGGGGCTGGGATGAGCAGTTCTTC

v_call: TRBV12-5
clone_size: NA
d_call: NA
j_call: TRBJ2-1
cdr3_aa: CASGLARDEQFF
cdr3_nt: TGTGCTAGTGGTTTGGCGAGGGATGAGCAGTTCTTC

v_call: TRBV7-9
clone_size: NA
d_call: NA
j_call: TRBJ2-3
cdr3_aa: CASSLVASTDTQYF
cdr3_nt: TGTGCCAGCAGCTTAGTAGCGAGCACAGATACGCAGTATTTT

v_call: TRBV4-3
clone_size: NA
d_call: NA
j_call: TRBJ2-5
cdr3_aa: CASSQERWRVETQYF
cdr3_nt: TGCGCCAGCAGCCAAGAGAGGTGGAGGGTAGAGACCCAGTACTTC

v_call: TRBV5-1
clone_size: once
d_call: TRBD2
j_call: TRBJ2-4
cdr3_aa: CASSWVAGGVDKNIQYF
cdr3_nt: TGCGCCAGCAGCTGGGTAGCGGGAGGGGTGGACAAAAACATTCAGTACTTC

v_call: TRBV6-5
clone_size: NA
d_call: NA
j_call: TRBJ1-2
cdr3_aa: CASSYGRAEDYGYTF
cdr3_nt: TGTGCCAGCAGTTACGGCAGGGCGGAGGACTATGGCTACACCTTC

v_call: TRBV10-3
clone_size: NA
d_call: NA
j_call: TRBJ1-6
cdr3_aa: CAISDTVGFSAGNSPLHF
cdr3_nt: TGTGCCATCAGTGATACAGTGGGCTTTTCGGCAGGTAATTCACCCCTCCACTTT

v_call: TRBV19
clone_size: NA
d_call: NA
j_call: TRBJ1-1
cdr3_aa: CASSQTDGDAEAFF
cdr3_nt: TGTGCCAGTAGCCAAACCGATGGAGACGCTGAAGCTTTCTTT

v_call: TRBV4-3
clone_size: once
d_call: NA
j_call: TRBJ1-6
cdr3_aa: CASSQDMGWAAESSYNSPLHF
cdr3_nt: TGCGCCAGCAGCCAAGATATGGGTTGGGCAGCCGAGAGCTCCTATAATTCACCCCTCCACTTT

v_call: TRBV6-5
clone_size: NA
d_call: TRBD1
j_call: TRBJ1-2
cdr3_aa: CASKGTGHWYGYTF
cdr3_nt: TGTGCCAGCAAAGGGACAGGGCATTGGTATGGCTACACCTTC

v_call: TRBV27
clone_size: NA
d_call: NA
j_call: TRBJ2-3
cdr3_aa: CASRPDIRPDTQYF
cdr3_nt: TGTGCCAGCAGGCCGGACATACGTCCAGATACGCAGTATTTT

v_call: TRBV15
clone_size: once
d_call: NA
j_call: TRBJ1-1
cdr3_aa: CATSRRDGGTEAFF
cdr3_nt: TGTGCCACCAGCAGAAGGGACGGGGGCACTGAAGCTTTCTTT

v_call: TRBV30
clone_size: NA
d_call: TRBD1
j_call: TRBJ1-6
cdr3_aa: CAWRTGESYNSPLHF
cdr3_nt: TGTGCCTGGAGGACAGGGGAATCCTATAATTCACCCCTCCACTTT

v_call: TRBV6-5
clone_size: NA
d_call: NA
j_call: TRBJ2-1
cdr3_aa: CASSYSGELEQFF
cdr3_nt: TGTGCCAGCAGTTACTCGGGGGAACTCGAGCAGTTCTTC

v_call: TRBV5-1
clone_size: NA
d_call: NA
j_call: TRBJ2-7
cdr3_aa: CASSWDGGDYEQYF
cdr3_nt: TGCGCCAGCAGCTGGGACGGAGGGGACTACGAGCAGTACTTC

v_call: TRBV6-5
clone_size: NA
d_call: NA
j_call: TRBJ1-2
cdr3_aa: CASSYSENPGYGYTF
cdr3_nt: TGTGCCAGCAGTTACTCGGAGAACCCTGGGTATGGCTACACCTTC

v_call: TRBV6-5
clone_size: NA
d_call: NA
j_call: TRBJ2-1
cdr3_aa: CASSSASGEQFF
cdr3_nt: TGTGCCAGCAGTTCCGCTTCGGGAGAGCAGTTCTTC

v_call: TRBV2
clone_size: NA
d_call: NA
j_call: TRBJ1-5
cdr3_aa: CASSEDVQGGSNQPQHF
cdr3_nt: TGTGCCAGCAGTGAAGATGTGCAGGGAGGCAGCAATCAGCCCCAGCATTTT

v_call: TRBV27
clone_size: NA
d_call: NA
j_call: TRBJ2-7
cdr3_aa: CASSLRGLTYEQYF
cdr3_nt: TGTGCCAGCAGCCTACGGGGTTTGACCTACGAGCAGTACTTC

v_call: TRBV30
clone_size: NA
d_call: NA
j_call: TRBJ1-1
cdr3_aa: CAWSEDTEAFF
cdr3_nt: TGTGCCTGGAGTGAGGACACTGAAGCTTTCTTT

v_call: TRBV28
clone_size: NA
d_call: TRBD2
j_call: TRBJ2-3
cdr3_aa: CASSPRGGLRTQYF
cdr3_nt: TGTGCCAGCAGTCCCCGGGGGGGCCTTAGGACGCAGTATTTT

v_call: TRBV4-1
clone_size: NA
d_call: NA
j_call: TRBJ2-7
cdr3_aa: CASSQGSTYEQYF
cdr3_nt: TGCGCCAGCAGCCAAGGCTCGACCTACGAGCAGTACTTC

v_call: TRBV6-1
clone_size: NA
d_call: TRBD2
j_call: TRBJ2-1
cdr3_aa: CASSRLAGQNEQFF
cdr3_nt: TGTGCCAGCAGTAGACTAGCGGGACAAAATGAGCAGTTCTTC

v_call: TRBV9
clone_size: NA
d_call: NA
j_call: TRBJ1-1
cdr3_aa: CASSVGDPNTEAFF
cdr3_nt: TGTGCCAGCAGCGTAGGGGATCCGAACACTGAAGCTTTCTTT